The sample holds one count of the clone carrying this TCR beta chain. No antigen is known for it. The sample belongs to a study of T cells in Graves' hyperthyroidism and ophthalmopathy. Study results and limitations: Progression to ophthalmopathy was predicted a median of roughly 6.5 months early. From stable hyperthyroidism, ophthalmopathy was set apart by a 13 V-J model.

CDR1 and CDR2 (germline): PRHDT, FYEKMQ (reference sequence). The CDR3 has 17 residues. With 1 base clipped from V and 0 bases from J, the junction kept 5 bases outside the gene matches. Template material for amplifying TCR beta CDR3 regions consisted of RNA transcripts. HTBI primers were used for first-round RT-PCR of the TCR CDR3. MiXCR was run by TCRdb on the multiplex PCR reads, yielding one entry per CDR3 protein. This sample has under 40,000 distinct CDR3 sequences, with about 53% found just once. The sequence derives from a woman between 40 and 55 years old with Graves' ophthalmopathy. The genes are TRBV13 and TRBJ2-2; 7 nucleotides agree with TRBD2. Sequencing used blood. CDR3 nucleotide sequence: TGTGCCAGCAGCTTAGATCCCCTAGCGGCGAACACCGGGGAGCTGTTTTTT. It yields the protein CASSLDPLAANTGELFF. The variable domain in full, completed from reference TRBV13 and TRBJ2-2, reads AAGVIQSPRHLIKEKRETATLKCYPIPRHDTVYWYQQGPGQDPQFLISFYEKMQSDKGSIPDRFSAQQFSDYHSELNMSSLELGDSALYFCASSLDPLAANTGELFFGEGSRLTVL.